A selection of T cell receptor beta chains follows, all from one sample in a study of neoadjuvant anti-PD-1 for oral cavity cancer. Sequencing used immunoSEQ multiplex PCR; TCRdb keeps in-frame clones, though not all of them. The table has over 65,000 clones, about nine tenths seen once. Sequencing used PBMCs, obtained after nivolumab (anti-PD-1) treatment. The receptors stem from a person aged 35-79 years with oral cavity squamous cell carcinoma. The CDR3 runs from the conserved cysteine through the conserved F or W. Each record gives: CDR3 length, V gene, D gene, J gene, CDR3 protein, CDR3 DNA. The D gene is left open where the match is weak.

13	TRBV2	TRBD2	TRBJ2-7	CAARVAGSYEQYF	TGTGCCGCCAGAGTAGCGGGATCCTACGAGCAGTACTTC
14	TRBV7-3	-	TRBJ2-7	CASSLTGLVAEQYF	TGTGCCAGCAGCTTAACAGGGTTGGTTGCCGAGCAGTACTTC
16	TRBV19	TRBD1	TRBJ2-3	CASSTFGTASTDTQYF	TGTGCCAGTAGTACCTTTGGGACAGCGAGCACAGATACGCAGTATTTT
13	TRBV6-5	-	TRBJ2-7	CASSSVNSYEQYF	TGTGCCAGCAGTTCTGTCAACTCCTACGAGCAGTACTTC
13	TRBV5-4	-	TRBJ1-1	CASSFTGRTEAFF	TGTGCCAGCAGCTTTACGGGGAGAACTGAAGCTTTCTTT
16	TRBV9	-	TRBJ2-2	CASSSGLTGGPGELFF	TGTGCCAGCAGCTCCGGACTAACCGGGGGTCCCGGGGAGCTGTTTTTT
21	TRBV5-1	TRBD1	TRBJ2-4	CASSFLPLLQGANTAKNIQYF	TGCGCCAGCAGCTTCCTCCCACTTCTACAGGGGGCGAATACAGCCAAAAACATTCAGTACTTC
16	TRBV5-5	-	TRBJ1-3	CASSLGHSNSGNTIYF	TGTGCCAGCAGCTTGGGCCATTCTAACTCTGGAAACACCATATATTTT
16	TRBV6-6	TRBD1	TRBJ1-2	CASSYSSQGQGPGYTF	TGTGCCAGCAGTTACTCGAGTCAGGGACAGGGCCCTGGCTACACCTTC
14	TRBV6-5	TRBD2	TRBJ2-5	CASSFRTSAETQYF	TGTGCCAGCAGTTTCCGGACTAGCGCGGAGACCCAGTACTTC
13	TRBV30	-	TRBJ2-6	CAWTVSGANVLTF	TGTGCCTGGACCGTCTCTGGGGCCAACGTCCTGACTTTC
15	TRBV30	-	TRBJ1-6	CAGGGPLNYNSPLHF	TGTGCCGGAGGGGGACCCCTGAACTATAATTCACCCCTCCACTTT
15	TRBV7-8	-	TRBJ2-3	CASSYRRQFPDTQYF	TGTGCCAGCAGCTACCGCCGCCAGTTCCCAGATACGCAGTATTTT